These 27 T cell receptor beta chains originate from one sample sequenced in a study of CD8 T cells in Susac syndrome. Reverse transcription of roughly 0.45 to 1 ug RNA used random hexamers. TCRdb re-analysed the immunoSEQ multiplex PCR reads in MiXCR, keeping a single row per CDR3 protein. Of 150,000 to 180,000 distinct CDR3 sequences listed, 95% to 96% are singletons. Sequenced: CD8+ T cells from PBMCs. Receptors were obtained from a human donor with multiple sclerosis.

A single count supports this clonotype. This rearrangement joins TRBV15 to TRBJ2-1; 10 bases are a match to TRBD1. The CDR3 spans 17 residues. V dropped 3 bases and J dropped 6; count of bases not matched to a gene: 11. Germline V gives CDR1 LNHNV, CDR2 YYDKDF (reference sequence). CDR3 sequence: CATSSGTGAPQVNEQFF. The CDR3 nucleotides are TGTGCCACCAGCAGTGGGACAGGGGCCCCTCAGGTCAATGAGCAGTTCTTC.

This chain connects TRBV30 to TRBJ2-7; D perhaps matches TRBD1 (6 bases). Germline-derived CDR1 and CDR2 are GTSNPN and SVGIG (reference sequence). Between the trimmed V and J ends, which lost 0 bases and 2 bases, there was a span of 14 bases. There are 15 residues in the CDR3. The CDR3 coding sequence is TGTGCCTGGAGTGTCTTGGACAGACCTCCCTACGAGCAGTACTTC. Its protein is CAWSVLDRPPYEQYF.

The genes are TRBV20-1 and TRBJ2-1; 11 positions agree with TRBD2. Germline V gene lookup returns CDR1 DFQATT and CDR2 SNEGSKA (reference sequence). CDR3 length: 15 residues. J lost 4 bases, V lost 3 bases, and 5 bases had no gene match. The CDR3 nucleotides read TGCAGTGCTAGGGGACTAGCGGACGATTACAATGAGCAGTTCTTC. This encodes CSARGLADDYNEQFF.

The chain recombines TRBV19 with TRBJ2-1; D is possibly TRBD1 (6 bases). Germline values: CDR1 LNHDA, CDR2 SQIVND (reference sequence). This CDR3 has 13 residues. V was trimmed by 8 bases and J by 4 bases, leaving 12 bases between them. The CDR3 sequence is CASSRGGYNEQFF. The CDR3 region has the DNA TGTGCCAGTTCTCGAGGGGGTTACAATGAGCAGTTCTTC.

The J gene is TRBJ2-1, the V gene TRBV12-3 or TRBV12-4, with D perhaps matching TRBD1 (6 bases). The CDR3 is 12 amino acids. Trimming stripped 7 bases from V and 8 bases from J, with 12 bases between. CDR3 DNA: TGTGCCAGCACCCCTGGGGGCCATGAGCAGTTCTTC. Encoded protein: CASTPGGHEQFF.

The chain is built from TRBV6-1 and TRBJ2-1; TRBD1 matches 9 bases. The germline gives CDR1 MNHNS, CDR2 SASEGT. With 6 bases clipped from V and 8 bases from J, the junction kept 17 bases outside the gene matches. This CDR3 has 17 residues. In DNA, the CDR3 is TGTGCCAGCAGCATTCGGGGACAGGGCGAAATAGGCGATGAGCAGTTCTTC. Encoded protein: CASSIRGQGEIGDEQFF.

The J gene is TRBJ2-3, the V gene TRBV5-1, with a weak D call TRBD1 (6 bases). The CDR3 is made up of 14 amino acids. The V and J ends lost 4 bases and 2 bases respectively, with 11 bases between them. Germline V gene sequence: CDR1 SGHRS, CDR2 YFSETQ. Here the CDR3 reads CASSGGTNTDTQYF. The CDR3 region has the DNA TGCGCCAGCAGCGGGGGCACCAACACAGATACGCAGTATTTT.

J is TRBJ2-3 and V is TRBV13, with D perhaps TRBD2 (6 bases). The CDR3 runs to 18 residues. The germline gives CDR1 PRHDT, CDR2 FYEKMQ (reference sequence). V lost 4 bases, J lost 1 base, and 21 bases lay in between. CDR3 nucleotides: TGTGCCAGCAGCTCTTACCCCGGGACGGGAGTTGGCACAGATACGCAGTATTTT. Its protein product is CASSSYPGTGVGTDTQYF.

The CDR3 loop reads CAWMGGRTEAFF. The CDR3 DNA sequence: TGTGCCTGGATGGGGGGGAGAACTGAAGCTTTCTTT. The chain uses TRBV30 and TRBJ1-1, with D maybe TRBD1 (5 bases). CDR3 length equals 12 residues. V was shortened by 4 bases and J by 5 bases, with 11 bases between the two germline ends. Germline V gene data show CDR1 as GTSNPN and CDR2 as SVGIG (reference sequence).

The CDR3 coding sequence is TGTGCCAGCAGTTTAGATCCGTATAATTCACCCCTCCACTTT. Translated: CASSLDPYNSPLHF. This chain uses TRBV27 with TRBJ1-6; D remains unclear. Germline V gene data show CDR1 as MNHEY and CDR2 as SMNVEV (reference sequence). This CDR3 region has 14 residues. The V end was cut by 2 bases, the J end by 4 bases, with 6 bases between.

The J gene is TRBJ2-7, the V gene TRBV7-9; D possibly corresponds to TRBD1 (5 bases). From germline, CDR1 is SEHNR and CDR2 FQNEAQ (reference sequence). CDR3 length equals 12 residues. The V end was cut by 11 bases, the J end by 3 bases, with 14 bases between. The CDR3 region is CACSLTDYEQYV. DNA of the CDR3: TGTGCCTGCTCCTTGACAGACTACGAGCAGTACGTC.

The V and J genes are TRBV12-3 or TRBV12-4 and TRBJ2-7, with D possibly being TRBD1 (5 bases). The CDR3 extends over 15 amino acids. V shed 6 bases and J shed 0 bases, with 15 bases lying between them. Here the CDR3 reads CASRDKAWSSYEQYV. For the CDR3, the DNA is TGTGCCAGCAGGGACAAGGCCTGGAGCTCCTACGAGCAGTACGTC.

Written as DNA, the CDR3 is TGCAGTGCTAGGGCCTCCAGCGGGGAACCGCAGTATTTT. It is translated as CSARASSGEPQYF. J is TRBJ2-3 and V is TRBV20-1; 7 nucleotides agree with TRBD2. This CDR3 has 13 residues. V gave up 3 bases and J gave up 10 bases; unmatched junction bases: 10. Looked up from germline, CDR1 is DFQATT and CDR2 is SNEGSKA (reference sequence).

The V call is TRBV6-1, the J call TRBJ2-5; TRBD1 matches at 8 bases. Germline assignment: CDR1 MNHNS and CDR2 SASEGT. With 2 bases clipped from V and 2 bases from J, the junction kept 7 bases outside the gene matches. The CDR3 length is 16 residues. The CDR3 here is CASSELTGGSQETQYF. CDR3 DNA: TGTGCCAGCAGTGAACTAACAGGGGGAAGTCAAGAGACCCAGTACTTC.

This clonotype was counted a single time. This chain links TRBV20-1 with TRBJ2-5; D ambiguous. Trimming removed 6 bases at V and 1 base at J, with 15 bases between. The CDR3 is 14 residues long. Looked up from germline, CDR1 is DFQATT and CDR2 is SNEGSKA (reference sequence). The CDR3 sequence: CSARNGRIQETQYF. The CDR3 region has the DNA TGCAGTGCGCGGAATGGACGGATCCAAGAGACCCAGTACTTC.

The rearrangement links TRBV5-1 to TRBJ2-5; D remains unclear. CDR1 is SGHRS, CDR2 YFSETQ, per germline. The CDR3 sequence is 14 residues long. The V and J ends lost 0 bases and 3 bases respectively, with 9 bases between them. The CDR3: CASSLGGNEETQYF. The CDR3 nucleotides are TGCGCCAGCAGCTTGGGGGGAAATGAAGAGACCCAGTACTTC.

The gene calls are TRBV11-2 and TRBJ1-2; D is undetermined. Trimming took off 3 bases at V and 8 bases at J, with 7 bases between the two ends. The CDR3 consists of 11 residues. The germline CDR1 and CDR2 sequences are SGHAT and FQNNGV. In DNA form, the CDR3 reads TGTGCCAGCAGCTTTAAGGCCGGCTACACCTTC. It translates to CASSFKAGYTF.

This chain uses TRBV7-6 with TRBJ2-7; a weak D match, TRBD2 (5 bases). Trimming cost V 4 bases and J 2 bases, with 15 bases left between them. The CDR3 runs to 15 residues. From germline, CDR1 is SGHVS and CDR2 FNYEAQ. This chain's CDR3 is CASSSPRRGPYEQYF. CDR3 nucleotide sequence: TGTGCCAGCAGCTCACCAAGAAGAGGGCCCTACGAGCAGTACTTC.

The chain carries TRBV6-2 or TRBV6-3 and TRBJ2-3; D remains ambiguous. CDR1 is MNHEY, CDR2 SVGEGT, per germline. Deletions cut 2 bases from V and 2 bases from J, with 11 bases between. CDR3 length: 15 residues. The CDR3: CASSYVGSSTDTQYF. As DNA, the CDR3 is TGTGCCAGCAGTTACGTCGGTAGTTCCACAGATACGCAGTATTTT.

The chain carries TRBV9 and TRBJ1-2; TRBD1 matches 9 bases. J was trimmed by 8 bases and V by 4 bases; bases with no gene match: 12. The CDR3 spans 15 residues. Looked up from germline, CDR1 is SGDLS and CDR2 is YYNGEE. The CDR3 reads CASSTSSGTGNGYTF. The CDR3 DNA reads as TGTGCCAGCAGCACTTCATCCGGGACAGGGAACGGCTACACCTTC.

Here the CDR3 DNA reads TGTGCCTGGAGTGTAGGAGGGGACGAGCAGTACTTC. This codes for CAWSVGGDEQYF. The chain recombines TRBV30 with TRBJ2-7, with a possible D match to TRBD2 (6 bases). Germline CDR1 is GTSNPN and CDR2 is SVGIG (reference sequence). This CDR3 has 12 residues. Between the trimmed V and J ends, which lost 0 bases and 5 bases, there was a span of 8 bases.

V usage is TRBV7-9 and J usage is TRBJ2-1; TRBD2 agrees at 7 bases. This CDR3 comprises 15 residues. J lost 2 bases, V lost 4 bases, and 5 bases had no gene match. Germline assignment: CDR1 SEHNR and CDR2 FQNEAQ (reference sequence). CDR3 sequence reads: CASSSGTTTYNEQFF. CDR3 bases: TGTGCCAGCAGCTCCGGGACTACAACCTACAATGAGCAGTTCTTC.

The chain is built from TRBV3-1 and TRBJ1-1; tentative D call: TRBD1 (5 bases). Germline assignment: CDR1 LGHDT and CDR2 YNNKEL (reference sequence). V was trimmed by 3 bases and J by 7 bases, leaving 9 bases between them. The CDR3 consists of 12 residues. CDR3: CASSQGPIEAFF. Written as DNA, the CDR3 is TGTGCCAGCAGCCAGGGGCCTATTGAAGCTTTCTTT.

The table lists this clonotype with a count of one. V usage is TRBV12-3 or TRBV12-4 and J usage is TRBJ2-7; D gene ambiguous. The CDR3 totals 11 residues. Deletions cut 5 bases from V and 3 bases from J, with 5 bases between. DNA for the CDR3: TGTGCCAGCAGTCTCTACTACGAGCAGTACTTC. Amino acid sequence: CASSLYYEQYF.

The chain has TRBV7-9 and TRBJ2-7, with D uncertain. This CDR3 comprises 13 residues. Germline V CDR1 and CDR2: SEHNR, FQNEAQ (reference sequence). Trimming removed 3 bases from V and 1 base from J, with 7 bases in between. The CDR3 protein is CASSFQVSYEQYF. DNA for the CDR3: TGTGCCAGCAGCTTTCAGGTTTCCTACGAGCAGTACTTC.

V usage is TRBV12-5 and J usage is TRBJ2-7; tentative D call: TRBD1 (5 bases). V shed 2 bases and J shed 3 bases, with 17 bases lying between them. Germline CDR1 and CDR2: LGHNT and FRNRAP. The CDR3 runs to 16 residues. The CDR3 sequence is CASGLIAGQIFYEQYV. DNA of the CDR3: TGTGCTAGTGGTTTGATCGCAGGGCAAATATTCTACGAGCAGTACGTC.

The V and J genes are TRBV9 and TRBJ2-1; D possibly corresponds to TRBD2 (7 bases). CDR1 is SGDLS, CDR2 YYNGEE, per germline. This CDR3 has 15 residues. The V end lost 5 bases, the J end lost 8 bases, and 20 bases lay between the germline ends. Here the CDR3 reads CASSPGGGAAHEQFF. CDR3 bases: TGTGCCAGCAGTCCTGGAGGGGGGGCCGCGCATGAGCAGTTCTTC.